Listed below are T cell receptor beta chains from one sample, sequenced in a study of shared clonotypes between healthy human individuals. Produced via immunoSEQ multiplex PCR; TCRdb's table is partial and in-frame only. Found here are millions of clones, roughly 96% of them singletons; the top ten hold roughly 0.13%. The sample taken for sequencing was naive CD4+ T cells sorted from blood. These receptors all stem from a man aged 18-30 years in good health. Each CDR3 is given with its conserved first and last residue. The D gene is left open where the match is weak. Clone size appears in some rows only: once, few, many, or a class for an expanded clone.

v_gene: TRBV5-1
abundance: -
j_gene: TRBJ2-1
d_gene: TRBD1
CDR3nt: TGCGCCAGCAGGACCGGGACAGAAAAGAATGAGCAGTTCTTC
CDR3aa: CASRTGTEKNEQFF

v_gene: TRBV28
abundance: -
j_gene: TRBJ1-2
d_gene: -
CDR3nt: TGTGCCAGCAGTTTACCTCCGGGACATTCTCAGGGCTACACCTTC
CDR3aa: CASSLPPGHSQGYTF

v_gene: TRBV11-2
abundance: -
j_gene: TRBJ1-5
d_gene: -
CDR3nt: TGTGCCAGCAGCTTGCAGGGCTTTCAGCCCCAGCATTTT
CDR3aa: CASSLQGFQPQHF

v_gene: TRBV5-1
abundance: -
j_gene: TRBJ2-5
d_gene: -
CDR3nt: TGCGCCAGCAGCCCCGGTTGGGGGCGGTTAGAAGAGACCCAGTACTTC
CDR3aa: CASSPGWGRLEETQYF

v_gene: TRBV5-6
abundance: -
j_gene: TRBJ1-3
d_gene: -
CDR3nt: TGTGCCAGCAGCTTGGCCGGGCGCTCTGGAAACACCATATATTTT
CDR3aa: CASSLAGRSGNTIYF

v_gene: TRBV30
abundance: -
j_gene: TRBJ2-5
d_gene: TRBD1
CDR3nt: TGTGCCTGGAGTGTACAGGGGACAGGGTTCGGGACCCAGTACTTC
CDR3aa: CAWSVQGTGFGTQYF

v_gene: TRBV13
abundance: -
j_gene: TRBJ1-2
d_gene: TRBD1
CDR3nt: TGTGCCAGCAGCACCAGCTCGGACAGGGGCTATGGCTACACCTTC
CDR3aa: CASSTSSDRGYGYTF

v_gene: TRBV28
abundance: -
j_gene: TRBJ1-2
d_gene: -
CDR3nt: TGTGCCGCTAACAACAACTATGGCTACACCTTC
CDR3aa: CAANNNYGYTF

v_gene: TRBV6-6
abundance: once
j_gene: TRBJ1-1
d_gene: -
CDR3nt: TGTGCCAGCACCGACTCTCCCGGGACATCGAACACTGAAGCTTTCTTT
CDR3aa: CASTDSPGTSNTEAFF

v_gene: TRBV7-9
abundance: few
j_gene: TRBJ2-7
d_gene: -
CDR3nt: TGTGCAGTAGCCCTACAGGGTCCCTACGAGCAGTACTTC
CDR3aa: CAVALQGPYEQYF

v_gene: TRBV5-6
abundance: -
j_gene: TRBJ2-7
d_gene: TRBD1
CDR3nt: TGTGCCAGCAGGGAGACAGGGATCTACGAGCAGTACTTC
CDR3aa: CASRETGIYEQYF

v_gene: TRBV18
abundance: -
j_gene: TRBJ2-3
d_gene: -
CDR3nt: TGTGCCAGCTCGACTCAGGGCGGCACAGATACGCAGTATTTT
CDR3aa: CASSTQGGTDTQYF

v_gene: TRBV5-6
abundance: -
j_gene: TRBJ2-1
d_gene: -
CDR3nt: TGTGCCAGCAGCTCCCGAACAGGTCAGGACGGGAGAATCAATGAGCAGTTCTTC
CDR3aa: CASSSRTGQDGRINEQFF

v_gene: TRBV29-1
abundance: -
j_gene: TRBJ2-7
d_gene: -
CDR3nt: TGCAGCGTTGATTTCGGGGCTGGCGAGCAGTACTTC
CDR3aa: CSVDFGAGEQYF

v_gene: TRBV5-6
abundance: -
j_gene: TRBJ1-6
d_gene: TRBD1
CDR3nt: TGTGCCAGCAGCCTAGGGAGGGGGCACTCCTATAATTCACCCCTCCACTTT
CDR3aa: CASSLGRGHSYNSPLHF

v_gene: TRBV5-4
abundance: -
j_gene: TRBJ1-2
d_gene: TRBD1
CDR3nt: TGTGCCAGCAGCGACCTGAAACAGGGGGCGGGCGGCTACACCTTC
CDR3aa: CASSDLKQGAGGYTF